The sequence of this TCR beta chain was determined in a study of blood T cells in healthy people across ages. Trimming pared 3 bases from V and 8 bases from J, leaving 16 bases between. Germline V gene data show CDR1 as DFQATT and CDR2 as SNEGSKA (reference sequence). The CDR3 covers 13 residues. Study results and caveats: Shifts in expanded clonotypes may have been confounded by donor CMV status, which was unknown.

A word on this clonotype: Its antigen is not known.

Primers used in a second PCR of about 7 to 12 cycles were a sample-barcoded 5' primer and a J-beta primer mix. TCRdb independently ran MiXCR on the 5' RACE reads; one entry per CDR3 protein. This table holds some 930,000 distinct CDR3 sequences, just under 30% found once. These records were also assigned to another study, of T cells of mothers and their children. From that study: Extraction yielded RNA that went, in full, into cDNA synthesis at about 1.6 ug per 15 ul.

What was sequenced was blood. The source of this sequence is a woman in her 40s in good health. The chain couples TRBV20-1 to TRBJ1-2; TRBD1 is a possible D gene (5 bases). CDR3 sequence reads: CSASAGQSGGYTF. The DNA for the CDR3 is TGCAGTGCTAGCGCAGGGCAGTCGGGAGGCTACACCTTC.